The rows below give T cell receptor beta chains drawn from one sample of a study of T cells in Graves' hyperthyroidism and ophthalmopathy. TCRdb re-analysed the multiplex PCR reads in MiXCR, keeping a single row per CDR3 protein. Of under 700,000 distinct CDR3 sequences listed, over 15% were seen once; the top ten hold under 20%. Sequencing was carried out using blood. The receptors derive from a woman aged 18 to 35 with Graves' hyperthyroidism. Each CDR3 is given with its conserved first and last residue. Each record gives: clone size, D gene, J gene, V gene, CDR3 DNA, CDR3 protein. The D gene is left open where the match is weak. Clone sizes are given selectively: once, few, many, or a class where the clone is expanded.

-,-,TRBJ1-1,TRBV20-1,TGCAGAGCGGACAGCCGGGGGTCGAACACTGAAGCTTTCTTT,CRADSRGSNTEAFF
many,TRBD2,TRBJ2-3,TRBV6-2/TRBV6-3,TGTGCCAGCAGTTACGCGGGAGCAAGGGCAGATACGCAGTATTTT,CASSYAGARADTQYF
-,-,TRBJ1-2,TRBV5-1,TGCGCCAGCACCACGAGGGAGGGGGAACTTAACGGCTATGGCTACACCTTC,CASTTREGELNGYGYTF
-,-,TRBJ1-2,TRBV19,TGTGCCAGTAGTATAAGGGCACTTAACTATGCCTACACCTTC,CASSIRALNYAYTF
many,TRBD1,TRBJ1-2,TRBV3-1,TGTGCCAGCAGCCCCGGGACAGGGGATATCTCGCATAATGGCTACACCTTC,CASSPGTGDISHNGYTF
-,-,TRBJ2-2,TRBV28,TGTGCCAGCAGCAGGAAACCCTCTTGGCTCCTGTTTTTT,CASSRKPSWLLFF
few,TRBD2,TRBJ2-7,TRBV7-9,TGTGCCAGCAGCTTATCGGGGGGGACTAGCGGGGTTTACGAGCAGTACTTC,CASSLSGGTSGVYEQYF
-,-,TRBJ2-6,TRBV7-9,TGTGCCAGCAGCTTTGGCTTAGGCGGGGGCCCCCTCTCTGGGGCCAACGTCCTGACTTTC,CASSFGLGGGPLSGANVLTF
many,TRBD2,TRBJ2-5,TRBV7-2,TGTGCCAGCAGCAGTACCGGGACTAGCGGGGGGGCTGTAGAGACCCAGTACTTC,CASSSTGTSGGAVETQYF
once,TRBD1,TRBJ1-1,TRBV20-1,TGCAGTGCTCAGGACAGGGCCTTGACTGAAGCTTTCTTT,CSAQDRALTEAFF
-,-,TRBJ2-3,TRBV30,TGTGCCTGGAGTGACAACGACCCTGGGACCGAGTATTTT,CAWSDNDPGTEYF
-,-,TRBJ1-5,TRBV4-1,TGCGCCAGCAGCCAAGGAGGTTCGCGGCCCCAGCATTTT,CASSQGGSRPQHF
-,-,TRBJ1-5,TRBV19,TGTGCCAGTACAATAGAACGGGGATATCAGCCCCAGCATTTT,CASTIERGYQPQHF
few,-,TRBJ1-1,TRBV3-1,TGTGCCAGCAGCCAACTTGCAGGTATCACTGAAGCTTTCTTT,CASSQLAGITEAFF
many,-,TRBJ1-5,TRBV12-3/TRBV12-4,TGTGCCAGCAGTAAGACAGGAGTCAATCAGCCCCAGCATTTT,CASSKTGVNQPQHF
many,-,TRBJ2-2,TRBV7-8,TGTGCCAGCAGCTCCCATATAGGGTCCGGGGAGCTGTTTTTT,CASSSHIGSGELFF
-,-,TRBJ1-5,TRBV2,TGTGCCAGCAGTTACGGTCAGCCCCAGCATTTT,CASSYGQPQHF
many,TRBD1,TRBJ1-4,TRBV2,TGTGCCAGGAGTTGGAGACAGGGAACTCGGGAAAAACTGTTTTTT,CARSWRQGTREKLFF
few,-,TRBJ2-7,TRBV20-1,TGCAGTGCTAGAGACCTGGACAGAAGCTACGAGCAGTACTTC,CSARDLDRSYEQYF
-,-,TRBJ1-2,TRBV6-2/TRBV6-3,TGTGCCAGCAGTTTTGCAGGGAATGGCTACACCTTC,CASSFAGNGYTF
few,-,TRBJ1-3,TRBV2,TGTGCCAGCAGCCATGAACAGGGCTCTGGAAACACCATATATTTT,CASSHEQGSGNTIYF
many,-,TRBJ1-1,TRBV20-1,TGCAGTGCTTTAGGGCCGGTGAACACTGAAGCTTTCTTT,CSALGPVNTEAFF
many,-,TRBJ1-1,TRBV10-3,TGTGCCATCAGTGAGTCGGGGGCAGCCCAAGATCCAGCTTTCTTT,CAISESGAAQDPAFF
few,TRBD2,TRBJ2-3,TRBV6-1,TGTGCCAGCAGTGAGGTAGCGGGGCGGGAAGATACGCAGTATTTT,CASSEVAGREDTQYF
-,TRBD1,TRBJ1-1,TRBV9,TGTGCCAGCAGCGTGAGCCGGGACAGGGGGCTTAACACTGAAGCTTTCTTT,CASSVSRDRGLNTEAFF
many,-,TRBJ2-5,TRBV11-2,TGTGCCAGCAGCTTAGCACCAGGGGAAGAGACCCAGTACTTC,CASSLAPGEETQYF
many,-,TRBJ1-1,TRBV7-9,TGTGCCAGCAGCTTACCATTGAACACTGAAGCTTTCTTT,CASSLPLNTEAFF
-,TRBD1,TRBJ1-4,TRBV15,TGTGCCACCAGGACAGGGGAGGCTAACGAAAAACTGTTTTTT,CATRTGEANEKLFF
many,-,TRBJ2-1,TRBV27,TGTGCCAGCAGCCACCTTAGCGGACATGAGCAGTTCTTC,CASSHLSGHEQFF
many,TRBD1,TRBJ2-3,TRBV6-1,TGTGCCAGCAGCGTGGACAGGGTTACTAGCACAGATACGCAGTATTTT,CASSVDRVTSTDTQYF
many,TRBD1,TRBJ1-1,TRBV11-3,TGTGCCAGCAGCTTAGATGGGGGACAGGGGGCATTAGCTTTCTTT,CASSLDGGQGALAFF
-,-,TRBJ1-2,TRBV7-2,TGTGCCAGCAGCCAGGCGGGACGGACGAACGATGGCTACACCTTC,CASSQAGRTNDGYTF
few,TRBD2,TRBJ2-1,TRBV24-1,TGTGCCACCGCCCCGGGACTAGCGGGGGCAAAGGGTATTGAGCAGTTCTTC,CATAPGLAGAKGIEQFF
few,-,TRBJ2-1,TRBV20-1,TGCAGTGCTAGAGTGTTTCGAACTAGAATCGGGTATGAGCAGTTCTTC,CSARVFRTRIGYEQFF
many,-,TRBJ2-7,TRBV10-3,TGTGCCGCTCGGGACGGACCCTCCTACGAGCAGTACTTC,CAARDGPSYEQYF
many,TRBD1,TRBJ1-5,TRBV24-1,TGTGCCACCAGTGACCCCGGACAGGATAGCAATCAGCCCCAGCATTTT,CATSDPGQDSNQPQHF
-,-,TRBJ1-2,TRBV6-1,TGTGCCAGTCGCCGGGACACGGGGATGTCTGGCTACACCTTC,CASRRDTGMSGYTF
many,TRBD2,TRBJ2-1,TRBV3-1,TGTGCCAGCAGTCACGGAGCGGGAGGATACAATGAGCAGTTCTTC,CASSHGAGGYNEQFF
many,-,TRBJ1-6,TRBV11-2,TGTGCCAGCAGCTTACAGGGGTATAATTCACCCCTCCACTTT,CASSLQGYNSPLHF
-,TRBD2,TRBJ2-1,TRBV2,TGTGCCAGCAATATAGCGGGGGCTTTATCCAATGAGCAGTTCTTC,CASNIAGALSNEQFF
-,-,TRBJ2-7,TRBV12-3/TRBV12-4,TGTGCCAGCAGTCGCCGGGACCTGGGGTACGAGCAGTACTTC,CASSRRDLGYEQYF
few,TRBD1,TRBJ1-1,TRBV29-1,TGCAGCGTTGAACAGGGGGCTTTCACTGAAGCTTTCTTT,CSVEQGAFTEAFF
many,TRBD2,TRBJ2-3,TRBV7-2,TGTGCCAGCATCCAACTAGCGGGATGGGTCACAGATACGCAGTATTTT,CASIQLAGWVTDTQYF
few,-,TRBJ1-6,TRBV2,TGTGCCAGTTCGACAGAACATAATTCACCCCTCCACTTT,CASSTEHNSPLHF
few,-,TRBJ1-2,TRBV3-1,TGTGCCAGCAGCCGATACAGGGTTAACTATGGCTACACCTTC,CASSRYRVNYGYTF
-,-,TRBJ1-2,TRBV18,TGTGCCAGCTCACCCCTCGGGTTGACGGCCTATGGCTACACCTTC,CASSPLGLTAYGYTF
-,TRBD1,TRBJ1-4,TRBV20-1,TGCAGTGCCGGGACAGGGGGCCAAAACAGCCTCCTTCCCGGAAAACTGTTTTTT,CSAGTGGQNSLLPGKLFF
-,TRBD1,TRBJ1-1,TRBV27,TGTGCCAGCAAGATCACAGGGGGAACTGAAGCTTTCTTT,CASKITGGTEAFF
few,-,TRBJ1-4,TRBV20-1,TGCAGTGCTAGCCAAGGGGCTGGGGCTAATGAAAAACTGTTTTTT,CSASQGAGANEKLFF
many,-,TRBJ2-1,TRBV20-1,TGCAGTGCTCCCCGACTAGTTAGTAATGAGCAGTTCTTC,CSAPRLVSNEQFF
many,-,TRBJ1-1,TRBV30,TGTGCCCGAAGGGACGGCCTGCAAGACACTGAAGCTTTCTTT,CARRDGLQDTEAFF
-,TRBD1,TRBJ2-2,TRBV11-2,TGTGCCAGCAGCTTCCTCACAGGGGAAGAAACCGGGGAGCTGTTTTTT,CASSFLTGEETGELFF
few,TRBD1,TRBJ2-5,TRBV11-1,TGTGCCAGCAGCTTGTCAGGGGGAGCCGCCCAGTACTTC,CASSLSGGAAQYF
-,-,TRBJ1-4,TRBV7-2,TGTGCCAGCAGCTTAATTCCGTCTCCTAATGAAAAACTGTTTTTT,CASSLIPSPNEKLFF
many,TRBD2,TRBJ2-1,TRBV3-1,TGTGCCAGCAGCCAAGATAGCGGGAGGTCCTACAATGAGCAGTTCTTC,CASSQDSGRSYNEQFF
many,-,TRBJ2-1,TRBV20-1,TGCAGTGCTGGGATCTTCGGGGGCTACTACAATGAGCAGTTCTTC,CSAGIFGGYYNEQFF
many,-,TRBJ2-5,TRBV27,TGTGCCAGCAGTTTCTCCGGGGTCGGGGAGACCCAGTACTTC,CASSFSGVGETQYF
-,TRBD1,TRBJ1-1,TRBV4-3,TGCGCCAGCAGCCAAGCGGTAAAGGACAGGGTTGCTTTCTTT,CASSQAVKDRVAFF
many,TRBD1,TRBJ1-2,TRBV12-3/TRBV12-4,TGTGCCAGCAGTTTATTCAGGGGACAGTCTGGCTACACCTTC,CASSLFRGQSGYTF